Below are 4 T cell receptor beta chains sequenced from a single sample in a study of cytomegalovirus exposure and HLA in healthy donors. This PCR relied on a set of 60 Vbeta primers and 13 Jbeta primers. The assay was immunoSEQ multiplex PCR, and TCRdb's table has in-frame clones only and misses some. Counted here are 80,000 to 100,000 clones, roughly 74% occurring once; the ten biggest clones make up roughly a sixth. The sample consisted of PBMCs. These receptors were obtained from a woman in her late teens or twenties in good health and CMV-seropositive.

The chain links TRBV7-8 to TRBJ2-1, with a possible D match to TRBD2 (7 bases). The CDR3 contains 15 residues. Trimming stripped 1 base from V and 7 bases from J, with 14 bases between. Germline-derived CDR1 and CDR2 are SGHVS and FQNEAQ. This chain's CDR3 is CASSLGRGAGNEQFF. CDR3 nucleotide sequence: TGTGCCAGCAGCTTAGGTCGGGGGGCAGGGAATGAGCAGTTCTTC. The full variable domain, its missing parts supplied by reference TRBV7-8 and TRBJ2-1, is GAGVSQSPRYKVAKRGQDVALRCDPISGHVSLFWYQQALGQGPEFLTYFQNEAQLDKSGLPSDRFFAERPEGSVSTLKIQRTQQEDSAVYLCASSLGRGAGNEQFFGPGTRLTVL.

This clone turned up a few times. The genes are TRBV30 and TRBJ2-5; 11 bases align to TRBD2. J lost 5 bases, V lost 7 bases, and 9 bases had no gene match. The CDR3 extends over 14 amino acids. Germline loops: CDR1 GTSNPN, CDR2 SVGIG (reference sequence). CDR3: CASRLAGTSETQYF. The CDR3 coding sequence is TGTGCCTCCCGACTAGCGGGAACATCTGAGACCCAGTACTTC.

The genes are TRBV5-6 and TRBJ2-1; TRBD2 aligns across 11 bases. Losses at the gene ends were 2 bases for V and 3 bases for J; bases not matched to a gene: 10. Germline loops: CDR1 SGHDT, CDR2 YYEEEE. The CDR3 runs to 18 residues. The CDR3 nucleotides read TGTGCCAGCAGCTTTACGGGGACTAGCGGAATCGTCTACAATGAGCAGTTCTTC. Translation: CASSFTGTSGIVYNEQFF.

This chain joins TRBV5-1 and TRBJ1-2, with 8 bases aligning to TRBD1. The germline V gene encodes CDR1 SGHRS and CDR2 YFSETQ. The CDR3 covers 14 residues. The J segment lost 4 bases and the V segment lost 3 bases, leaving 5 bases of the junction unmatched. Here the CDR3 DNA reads TGCGCCAGCAGCTCGACAGGGGAGAGCTATGGCTACACCTTC. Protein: CASSSTGESYGYTF.